The sequence of this T cell receptor beta chain was determined in a study of T cell responses to AZD1222 COVID-19 vaccine. Some clones are missing from TCRdb's copy, which holds only in-frame ones; the method was immunoSEQ multiplex PCR. Among 67,000 or so clones, 80% to 85% were seen once, and the ten largest hold 9.5% to 10%. By its share, this clone is medium-sized. V was pared by 3 bases and J by 0 bases, with 8 bases between. From germline, CDR1 is SQVTM and CDR2 ANQGSEA. This CDR3 contains 13 residues. This chain joins TRBV29-1 and TRBJ1-1, with D possibly matching TRBD1 (5 bases). The sequence derives from an adult in good health. Material: peripheral blood, obtained on day 0 of AZD1222 vaccination. CDR3 coding DNA: TGCAGCGTTGACAGGGATTTGAACACTGAAGCTTTCTTT. Residues: CSVDRDLNTEAFF.